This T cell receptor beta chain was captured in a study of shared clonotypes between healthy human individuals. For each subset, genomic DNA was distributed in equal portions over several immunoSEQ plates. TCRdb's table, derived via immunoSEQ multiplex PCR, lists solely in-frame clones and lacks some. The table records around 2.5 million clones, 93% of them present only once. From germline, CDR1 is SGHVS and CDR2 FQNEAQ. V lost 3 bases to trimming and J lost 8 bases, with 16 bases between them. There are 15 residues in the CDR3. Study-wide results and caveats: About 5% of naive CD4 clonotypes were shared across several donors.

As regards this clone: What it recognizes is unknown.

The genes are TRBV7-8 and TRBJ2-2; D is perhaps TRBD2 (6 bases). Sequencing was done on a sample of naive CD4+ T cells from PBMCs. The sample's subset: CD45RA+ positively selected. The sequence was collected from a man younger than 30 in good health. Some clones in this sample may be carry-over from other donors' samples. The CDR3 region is CASSFMDYADGELFF. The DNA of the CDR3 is TGTGCCAGCAGCTTCATGGACTACGCCGATGGGGAGCTGTTTTTT.